These T cell receptor beta chains were read from a single sample in a study of blood T cells in healthy people across ages. TCRdb recomputed calls from the 5' RACE reads with MiXCR, one row per CDR3 protein. The sample holds 1.8 million or so distinct CDR3 sequences, about 39% seen once. Sample: blood. These TCRs come from a human donor in good health. The CDR3 runs from the conserved cysteine through the conserved F or W. D genes are given only for firm matches. Clone size is stated in some rows and not others, as once, few, many or a class when expanded.

v_call	d_call	j_call	clone_size	cdr3_nt	cdr3_aa
TRBV20-1	.	TRBJ2-7	.	TGCAGTGCTAGCCGGGGGGCCCCATACGAGCAGTACTTC	CSASRGAPYEQYF
TRBV7-6	.	TRBJ1-2	few	TGTGCCAGCAGCTTCAGAGGGATGGAGGGCTACACCTTC	CASSFRGMEGYTF
TRBV7-2	.	TRBJ2-7	.	TGTGCCGGCAGCCTCGGGGTCCCCATATCCTACGAGCAGTACTTC	CAGSLGVPISYEQYF
TRBV28	.	TRBJ1-2	.	TGTGCCAGCAGTTTGGGATCGAAATCCTATGGCTACACCTTC	CASSLGSKSYGYTF
TRBV7-7	TRBD1	TRBJ2-5	few	TGTGCCAGCAGCTTAGACAGGGGGCTTGGAGAGACCCAGTACTTC	CASSLDRGLGETQYF
TRBV6-1	TRBD1	TRBJ1-2	.	TGTGCCAGCAGTGGACTGGACAGGGATGGCTACACCTTC	CASSGLDRDGYTF
TRBV11-3	TRBD2	TRBJ2-1	few	TGTGCCAGCAGCTTAGACTCGACTAGCGGGGGGGCAAATGAGCAGTTCTTC	CASSLDSTSGGANEQFF
TRBV20-1	.	TRBJ1-5	.	TGCAGTGTTAAGCCCGGGGGGGAGAACCAGCCCCAGCATTTT	CSVKPGGENQPQHF
TRBV29-1	.	TRBJ2-5	.	TGCAGCGGGGGCGGGGTCGTTGAGACCCAGTACTTC	CSGGGVVETQYF
TRBV7-2	.	TRBJ2-5	few	TGTGCCAGCCAGGGGGGCGGGGGACCTCAAGAGACCCAGTACTTC	CASQGGGGPQETQYF
TRBV12-3/TRBV12-4	TRBD1	TRBJ1-2	few	TGTGCCAGCGACGGCGACAGGGCGGATGGCTACACCTTC	CASDGDRADGYTF